This entry lists 32 T cell receptor beta chains sequenced from one sample in a study of response to subunit inactivated influenza vaccine. TCRdb analysed the RT-PCR reads with MiXCR anew, one entry per CDR3 protein. The table has roughly 500,000 distinct CDR3 sequences, approximately 15% seen once; the top ten hold 3% to 3.5%. The sample in question was CD4+ T cells sorted from PBMCs, obtained approximately 25 months after vaccination. The origin of the receptors is a man between 45 and 75 years old who received an inactivated influenza vaccine.

This clonotype has a count of ten or more. V is TRBV3-1 and J is TRBJ2-1; 8 positions agree with TRBD2. Germline trimming cut 2 bases from V and 6 bases from J; bases unmatched to any gene: 6. The CDR3 length is 15 residues. Germline V gives CDR1 LGHDT, CDR2 YNNKEL (reference sequence). CDR3 DNA: TGTGCCAGCAGCCAAATTGGTCTAGCGGGCAATGAGCAGTTCTTC. Its protein product is CASSQIGLAGNEQFF.

J is TRBJ2-1 and V is TRBV27; unclear D gene. CDR3 length equals 14 residues. CDR1 and CDR2 (germline): MNHEY, SMNVEV (reference sequence). Trimming pared 4 bases from V and 5 bases from J, leaving 12 bases between. CDR3 nucleotide sequence: TGTGCCAGCAGTTCCCAAGCTAGAAACAATGAGCAGTTCTTC. Its translation: CASSSQARNNEQFF.

This chain joins TRBV29-1 and TRBJ2-5; 8 positions match TRBD1. The CDR3 length is 14 residues. Trimming took 8 bases from V and 5 from J; bases not matched to a gene: 13. The V gene's germline CDR1 is SQVTM and CDR2 ANQGSEA. The CDR3 bases are TGCAGCATCGGCGCGGCAGGGGGCGAGGAGACCCAGTACTTC. This translates into CSIGAAGGEETQYF.

This clonotype has just a few counts. The chain couples TRBV10-3 to TRBJ1-2; no firm D call. In germline, CDR1 is ENHRY, CDR2 SYGVKD. The CDR3 totals 14 residues. The ends were cut back, 0 bases at V and 0 bases at J, with 5 bases in the middle. The CDR3 nucleotides are TGTGCCATCAGTGAGTCGTCGGCTAACTATGGCTACACCTTC. Amino acids: CAISESSANYGYTF.

This rearrangement joins TRBV9 to TRBJ1-5, with 9 nucleotides matching TRBD1. The germline V gene encodes CDR1 SGDLS and CDR2 YYNGEE. The J segment lost 6 bases and the V segment lost 0 bases, leaving 7 bases of the junction unmatched. The CDR3 sequence is 16 residues long. CDR3 sequence: CASSVAGDRDGQPQHF. The CDR3 coding sequence is TGTGCCAGCAGCGTAGCTGGGGACAGGGACGGTCAGCCCCAGCATTTT.

The CDR3 spells CASSPQGTSGELFF. The CDR3 bases are TGTGCCAGCAGCCCACAGGGGACATCCGGGGAGCTGTTTTTT. The chain couples TRBV5-5 to TRBJ2-2; 7 nucleotides match TRBD1. Germline V gene lookup returns CDR1 SGHKS and CDR2 YYEKEE (reference sequence). CDR3 size: 14 residues. Germline trimming cut 4 bases from V and 6 bases from J; bases unmatched to any gene: 6.

Note on this clonotype: A clone one base away is much larger, so this may be a read error. The V call is TRBV4-3, the J call TRBJ2-7, with D perhaps matching TRBD1 (5 bases). V lost 1 base to trimming and J lost 5 bases, with 15 bases between them. The CDR3 spans 15 residues. CDR1 is LGHNA and CDR2 is YSLEER in the germline V gene. The CDR3 DNA sequence: TGCGCCAGCAGCCAAGTCTACGACAGTAGCAACGAGCAGTACTTC. Translating it yields CASSQVYDSSNEQYF.

This clonotype was recorded a few times. The chain employs TRBV29-1 and TRBJ1-2, with 8 bases aligning to TRBD1. With 3 bases clipped from V and 8 bases from J, the junction kept 2 bases outside the gene matches. The CDR3 length is 11 residues. Germline loops: CDR1 SQVTM, CDR2 ANQGSEA. DNA for the CDR3: TGCAGCGTTGACAGGGGGCTAGGCTACACCTTC. This encodes CSVDRGLGYTF.

The CDR3 loop reads CASSPTGGTVYNEQFF. DNA for the CDR3: TGTGCCAGCAGCCCTACGGGGGGGACAGTTTACAATGAGCAGTTCTTC. The gene calls are TRBV7-2 and TRBJ2-1; tentatively, D is TRBD2 (8 bases). V lost 5 bases, J lost 4 bases, and 18 bases lay in between. The CDR3 runs to 16 residues. CDR1 is SGHTA and CDR2 is FQGNSA in the germline V gene.

This clonotype appeared a few times. The CDR3 spells CASSLWAVQETQYF. The CDR3 coding sequence is TGTGCCAGCAGTTTATGGGCGGTCCAAGAGACCCAGTACTTC. The gene calls are TRBV12-3 or TRBV12-4 and TRBJ2-5; D ambiguous. This CDR3 has 14 amino acids. The V and J ends lost 2 bases and 1 base respectively, with 8 bases between them.

The chain carries TRBV6-1 and TRBJ2-7; maybe TRBD2 (6 bases). V lost 6 bases and J lost 6, with 18 bases in between. The CDR3 sequence is 14 residues long. Looked up from germline, CDR1 is MNHNS and CDR2 is SASEGT. CDR3 coding DNA: TGTGCCAGCAGACCGTGGGGAAAGGAGGGCGAGCAGTACTTC. Translation: CASRPWGKEGEQYF.

The chain recombines TRBV20-1 with TRBJ2-1, with D unresolved. In germline, CDR1 is DFQATT, CDR2 SNEGSKA (reference sequence). Trimming shortened V by 4 bases and J by 7 bases, and 5 bases separated the two germline ends. The CDR3 sequence is 10 residues long. The CDR3 DNA reads as TGCAGTGCTAACCGTAATGAGCAGTTCTTC. It is translated as CSANRNEQFF.

This chain connects TRBV9 to TRBJ1-2, with D uncertain. Trimming left V 4 bases short and J 4 bases short, with 17 bases between. CDR1 and CDR2 (germline): SGDLS, YYNGEE. The CDR3 has 15 amino acids. The CDR3 DNA sequence: TGTGCCAGCAGCCCAGCCGCGGGGAGGGCCTATGGCTACACCTTC. Translation: CASSPAAGRAYGYTF.

The rearrangement links TRBV12-3 or TRBV12-4 to TRBJ2-1; D is unclear. The CDR3 covers 11 residues. V was shortened by 6 bases and J by 8 bases, with 8 bases between the two germline ends. In DNA form, the CDR3 reads TGTGCCAGCAGCCGAACGTATGAGCAGTTCTTC. Translating it yields CASSRTYEQFF.

This clonotype has a handful of counts. CDR3 loop: CASRRVSYTEAFF. CDR3 nucleotide sequence: TGTGCCAGCAGAAGGGTGTCGTACACTGAAGCTTTCTTT. The genes are TRBV12-3 or TRBV12-4 and TRBJ1-1; D ambiguous. V was cut by 6 bases and J by 3 bases, with 11 bases left in between. There are 13 residues in the CDR3.

This clonotype was counted only a few times. CDR3 in DNA: TGTGCCACCAGTGATAACCTCGGGAGAGCGGGGGGGGCAGGTGAGCAGTTCTTC. Translated: CATSDNLGRAGGAGEQFF. The chain is built from TRBV24-1 and TRBJ2-1; 10 bases align to TRBD2. V lost 3 bases, J lost 9 bases, and 16 bases stayed unmatched. Germline assignment: CDR1 KGHDR and CDR2 SFDVKD. CDR3 length: 18 residues.

This rearrangement joins TRBV6-2 or TRBV6-3 to TRBJ2-1; TRBD2 matches at 7 bases. The CDR3 length is 13 residues. With 10 bases clipped from V and 1 base from J, the junction kept 4 bases outside the gene matches. From germline, CDR1 is MNHEY and CDR2 SVGEGT. The CDR3 DNA reads TGTGCCATTAAGGGAGGGTCCTACAATGAGCAGTTCTTC. Translating it yields CAIKGGSYNEQFF.

The chain links TRBV12-3 or TRBV12-4 to TRBJ2-3; 9 nucleotides line up with TRBD2. Trimming at V came to 0 bases and at J to 3 bases, leaving 7 bases not matched to a gene. This CDR3 spans 17 amino acids. CDR3 residues: CASSLATSGFRTDTQYF. As DNA, the CDR3 is TGTGCCAGCAGTTTAGCAACTAGCGGGTTCCGAACAGATACGCAGTATTTT.

CDR3 loop: CASSAQGTADTQYF. The DNA for the CDR3 is TGTGCCAGCTCAGCACAGGGTACCGCAGATACGCAGTATTTT. The V call is TRBV18, the J call TRBJ2-3; D might be TRBD1 (6 bases). CDR1 and CDR2 from the germline V gene are KGHSH and LQKENI. V lost 5 bases to trimming and J lost 4 bases, with 13 bases between them. The CDR3 extends over 14 amino acids.

This clonotype was seen a few times. This rearrangement joins TRBV28 to TRBJ1-1; the D is unclear. Trimming cost V 4 bases and J 4 bases, with 13 bases left between them. Per the germline V gene, CDR1 is MDHEN and CDR2 is SYDVKM. CDR3 size: 14 residues. CDR3 sequence: CASSSPPASTEAFF. The CDR3 DNA reads as TGTGCCAGCAGTTCCCCCCCAGCGTCCACTGAAGCTTTCTTT.

The rearrangement uses TRBV12-3 or TRBV12-4 and TRBJ2-2; D perhaps matches TRBD2 (6 bases). Trimming left V 0 bases short and J 5 bases short, with 10 bases between. This CDR3 contains 15 residues. CDR3 in DNA: TGTGCCAGCAGTTTAGCAGCGGGTCGGACCGGGGAGCTGTTTTTT. Its protein is CASSLAAGRTGELFF.

The rearrangement uses TRBV7-2 and TRBJ2-5, with a possible D match to TRBD2 (6 bases). Germline CDR1 SGHTA, CDR2 FQGNSA. V was cut by 1 base and J by 6 bases, with 9 bases left in between. The CDR3 has 13 amino acids. CDR3: CASSLVADKTQYF. As DNA, the CDR3 is TGTGCCAGCAGCTTAGTAGCGGACAAGACCCAGTACTTC.

This clonotype was seen a handful of times. The V call is TRBV20-1, the J call TRBJ2-1; 14 bases map to TRBD2. The CDR3 spans 14 residues. Germline-derived CDR1 and CDR2 are DFQATT and SNEGSKA (reference sequence). Trimming removed 1 base from V and 7 bases from J; junction bases left unmatched: 0. CDR3 sequence: CSARGLAGGNEQFF. The CDR3 nucleotides read TGCAGTGCTAGAGGACTAGCGGGGGGGAATGAGCAGTTCTTC.

This clonotype has more than one count but fewer than ten. This chain connects TRBV4-3 to TRBJ1-1; TRBD1 matches at 8 bases. Germline lookup yields CDR1 LGHNA and CDR2 YSLEER. The CDR3 runs 17 residues. Trimming removed 0 bases from V and 3 bases from J; junction bases left unmatched: 9. CDR3 bases: TGCGCCAGCAGCCAAGATTGGGCAGGGGGCGCACACACTGAAGCTTTCTTT. This sequence encodes CASSQDWAGGAHTEAFF.

The chain's CDR3 is CASSSAGGQLDTQYF. CDR3 nucleotides: TGTGCCAGCAGTTCAGCGGGGGGCCAACTAGATACGCAGTATTTT. The chain links TRBV28 to TRBJ2-3; TRBD2 matches at 9 bases. Germline loops: CDR1 MDHEN, CDR2 SYDVKM. J gave up 5 bases and V 4 bases, and 7 bases lay outside the gene matches. This CDR3 spans 15 amino acids.

This clonotype occurred a few times. V gene TRBV20-1 combines with J gene TRBJ1-1; D perhaps matches TRBD1 (5 bases). V lost 1 base and J 0 bases, leaving 12 bases between the germline ends. Germline V gene sequence: CDR1 DFQATT, CDR2 SNEGSKA (reference sequence). This CDR3 has 15 residues. CDR3 nucleotide sequence: TGCAGTGCTAGAGCGGGACCCCTTTTGAACACTGAAGCTTTCTTT. Translation gives CSARAGPLLNTEAFF.

The genes are TRBV6-5 and TRBJ2-1; tentatively, D is TRBD2 (6 bases). Germline assignment: CDR1 MNHEY and CDR2 SVGAGI. This CDR3 has 15 residues. Trimming took off 3 bases at V and 2 bases at J, with 11 bases between the two ends. The CDR3 DNA is TGTGCCAGCAGTTATGTAGCGGATCCCTACAATGAGCAGTTCTTC. Translation: CASSYVADPYNEQFF.

The chain combines TRBV20-1 with TRBJ2-1, with 9 bases aligning to TRBD2. J was trimmed by 0 bases and V by 7 bases; bases with no gene match: 7. Per the germline V gene, CDR1 is DFQATT and CDR2 is SNEGSKA (reference sequence). The CDR3 runs 15 residues. The CDR3 DNA reads as TGCAGTGGGCTAGCGGGGCGCCGCTCCTACAATGAGCAGTTCTTC. It yields the protein CSGLAGRRSYNEQFF.

CDR3 protein: CASSPSGRGYEQFF. As DNA, the CDR3 is TGTGCCAGCAGCCCTAGCGGGAGGGGTTATGAGCAGTTCTTC. The genes are TRBV7-2 and TRBJ2-1; 12 positions match TRBD2. The germline V gene encodes CDR1 SGHTA and CDR2 FQGNSA. V dropped 5 bases and J dropped 8; count of bases not matched to a gene: 4. The CDR3 sequence is 14 residues long.

The chain employs TRBV12-3 or TRBV12-4 and TRBJ2-1; TRBD2 might be the D (6 bases). The CDR3 totals 17 residues. Trimming removed 5 bases from V and 6 bases from J, with 23 bases in between. In DNA form, the CDR3 reads TGTGCCAGCAGTACTTCCCCATCCCTGGCGGGATTCAATGAGCAGTTCTTC. Translating it yields CASSTSPSLAGFNEQFF.

V usage is TRBV20-1 and J usage is TRBJ1-1; no clear D. The V end was cut by 5 bases, the J end by 6 bases, with 10 bases between. In germline, CDR1 is DFQATT, CDR2 SNEGSKA (reference sequence). CDR3 length: 11 amino acids. The CDR3 sequence is CSALDHPEAFF. As DNA, the CDR3 is TGCAGTGCTCTAGACCACCCTGAAGCTTTCTTT.

This chain's CDR3 is CASSHEDLGTDTQYF. The CDR3 bases are TGTGCCAGCAGCCACGAGGACTTGGGGACAGATACGCAGTATTTT. The V gene is TRBV4-2, the J gene TRBJ2-3, with a possible D match to TRBD2 (5 bases). Germline V gene sequence: CDR1 LGHNA, CDR2 YNFKEQ. The V gene lost 3 bases and the J gene lost 3 bases, with 13 bases spanning the gap. This CDR3 is 15 amino acids long.